This T cell receptor (beta chain) was identified in a study of cytomegalovirus exposure and HLA in healthy donors. Overall study results and limits: Listed as cytomegalovirus-associated were 150 to 200 TCR beta chains.

The CDR3 extends over 16 amino acids. CDR1 and CDR2 (germline): MNHNS, SASEGT. Trimming took 2 bases from V and 1 from J, leaving 12 bases between them. The PCR used 60 Vbeta and 13 Jbeta primers. Sequencing used immunoSEQ multiplex PCR; TCRdb keeps in-frame clones, though not all of them. The data show over 120,000 clones, about 70% seen once. Comment on this clone: Its antigen is unknown.

Sequencing was performed on PBMCs. The V gene is TRBV6-1, the J gene TRBJ1-3; D unresolved. The receptor was isolated from a woman aged 55-69 years in good health and CMV-seropositive. The CDR3 loop reads CASSELYAGSGNTIYF. The CDR3 DNA is TGTGCCAGCAGTGAATTGTATGCGGGGTCTGGAAACACCATATATTTT.